This TCR beta chain was captured in a study of cytomegalovirus exposure and HLA in healthy donors. Study at large: Findings of an earlier analysis included 90 million to 120 million unique TCR beta sequences from 180 million or so T cells.

On this clone itself: Its antigen is as yet unknown.

The study ran its PCR with 60 Vbeta and 13 Jbeta primers. The table came from immunoSEQ multiplex PCR; TCRdb's copy has only in-frame clones and leaves some out. In the table there are around 220,000 clones, more than 65% of which are singletons. The CDR3 length is 16 residues. The donors (healthy individuals) were bone marrow donors. Regarding the study as a whole: Versus the approximately 700-donor mean, an Asian-associated ancestry cluster reportedly showed fewer N-insertions in a later analysis. CMV antigen specificity was confirmed in vitro for a few CMV-associated chains.

This clonotype originated in a woman in her thirties in good health and CMV-seronegative. The chain combines TRBV21-1 with TRBJ2-5; TRBD2, the D gene given by the table, was not confirmed from the DNA. TRBV21-1 corresponds to a pseudogene. The sequencing sample was made of PBMCs. The CDR3 nucleotides are TGTGCCAGCAGCAAAGTTGCGGAGGGGTTCGGAGAGACCCAGTACTTC. Protein: CASSKVAEGFGETQYF.